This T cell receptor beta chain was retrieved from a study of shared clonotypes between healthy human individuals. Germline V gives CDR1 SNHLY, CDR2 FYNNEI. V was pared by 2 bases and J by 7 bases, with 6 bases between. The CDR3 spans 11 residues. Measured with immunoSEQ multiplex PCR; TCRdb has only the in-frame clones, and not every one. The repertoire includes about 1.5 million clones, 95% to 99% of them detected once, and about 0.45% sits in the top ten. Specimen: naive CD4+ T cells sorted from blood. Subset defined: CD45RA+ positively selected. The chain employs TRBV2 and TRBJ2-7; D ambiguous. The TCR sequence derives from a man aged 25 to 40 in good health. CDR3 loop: CASSESGEQYF. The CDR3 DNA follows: TGTGCCAGCAGTGAATCCGGAGAGCAGTACTTC.